These 27 T cell receptor beta chains were all obtained from the same sample, sequenced in a study of blood T cell repertoires in COVID-19. Here immunoSEQ multiplex PCR was the method, and the copy in TCRdb shows in-frame clones only, minus some. The table includes tens of thousands of clones, 88% detected once. What was sequenced was peripheral blood. The receptor set was obtained from a man in his forties or fifties with acute or convalescent COVID-19.

The chain uses TRBV9 and TRBJ2-5; TRBD2 might be the D (6 bases). CDR3 length: 13 residues. Per germline, CDR1 SGDLS and CDR2 YYNGEE. Deletions cut 4 bases from V and 7 bases from J, with 14 bases between. The CDR3 region is CASSPWEDGTQYF. The DNA of the CDR3 is TGTGCCAGCAGCCCTTGGGAGGACGGGACCCAGTACTTC.

V is TRBV6-5 and J is TRBJ1-3, with unresolved D. The germline CDR1 and CDR2 sequences are MNHEY and SVGAGI. The CDR3 length is 13 residues. Trimming took 6 bases from V and 0 from J, leaving 6 bases between them. This CDR3 reads CASRIHSGNTIYF. The CDR3 bases are TGTGCCAGCAGAATCCACTCTGGAAACACCATATATTTT.

V and J are TRBV14 and TRBJ1-6, with D maybe TRBD1 (5 bases). Trimming pared 5 bases from V and 6 bases from J, leaving 8 bases between. This CDR3 contains 13 residues. CDR1 is SGHDN and CDR2 is FVKESK in the germline V gene. The CDR3 loop is CASSKQANSPLHF. In DNA form, the CDR3 reads TGTGCCAGCAGCAAACAGGCTAATTCACCCCTCCACTTT.

This chain links TRBV7-9 with TRBJ2-7, with a possible D match to TRBD2 (6 bases). V lost 6 bases, J lost 7 bases, and 10 bases lay in between. Germline CDR1 is SEHNR and CDR2 is FQNEAQ (reference sequence). The CDR3 is 11 amino acids. In nucleotides, the CDR3 is TGTGCCAGCAGTCTCGCGGGGGAGCAGTACTTC. It is translated as CASSLAGEQYF.

This clone was detected once. As DNA, the CDR3 is TGCGCCAGCAGCTTGGGAGGGACTAGCGGGGACTACGAGCAGTACTTC. Protein product: CASSLGGTSGDYEQYF. V gene TRBV5-1 combines with J gene TRBJ2-7; TRBD2 aligns across 13 bases. Germline V gives CDR1 SGHRS, CDR2 YFSETQ. Germline trimming cut 0 bases from V and 3 bases from J; bases unmatched to any gene: 3. The CDR3 runs 16 residues. Full variable domain (rest looked up from reference TRBV5-1 and TRBJ2-7): KAGVTQTPRYLIKTRGQQVTLSCSPISGHRSVSWYQQTPGQGLQFLFEYFSETQRNKGNFPGRFSGRQFSNSRSEMNVSTLELGDSALYLCASSLGGTSGDYEQYFGPGTRLTVT.

The chain employs TRBV6-1 and TRBJ1-5; D gene uncertain. This CDR3 is built from 14 residues. Germline CDR1 is MNHNS and CDR2 is SASEGT. The V end was cut by 3 bases, the J end by 0 bases, with 6 bases between. The CDR3 reads CASSDRYSNQPQHF. Here the CDR3 DNA reads TGTGCCAGCAGTGACAGATATAGCAATCAGCCCCAGCATTTT.

V and J are TRBV7-3 and TRBJ2-5, with a tentative D call TRBD1 (6 bases). Germline V lookup: CDR1 SGHTA, CDR2 FQGTGA. The CDR3 sequence is 13 residues long. Trimming took 4 bases from V and 2 from J, leaving 8 bases between them. The CDR3 DNA reads TGTGCCAGCAGCTCAGGACAGCAAGAGACCCAGTACTTC. It encodes CASSSGQQETQYF.

The chain has TRBV5-1 and TRBJ1-1, with D perhaps matching TRBD1 (6 bases). This CDR3 is built from 15 residues. Germline values: CDR1 SGHRS, CDR2 YFSETQ. Trimming took 6 bases from V and 0 from J, leaving 15 bases between them. The CDR3 loop reads CASTFGQYMNTEAFF. CDR3 bases: TGCGCCAGCACGTTCGGACAGTACATGAACACTGAAGCTTTCTTT.

V is TRBV24-1 and J is TRBJ2-7, with 9 bases fitting TRBD1. This CDR3 region has 15 residues. The germline V gene encodes CDR1 KGHDR and CDR2 SFDVKD. The V gene end was trimmed by 5 bases and the J gene end by 0 bases; junction bases not matched to a gene: 4. This chain's CDR3 is CATSGLQGASYEQYF. The DNA for the CDR3 is TGTGCCACCAGTGGGTTACAGGGGGCCTCCTACGAGCAGTACTTC.

This clone has more than one count but fewer than ten. V gene TRBV5-1 combines with J gene TRBJ2-2, with 9 bases fitting TRBD2. V lost 5 bases and J lost 3; bases outside the gene matches: 11. Germline assignment: CDR1 SGHRS and CDR2 YFSETQ. The CDR3 runs to 17 residues. In DNA, the CDR3 is TGCGCCAGCAGATCCGGGACTAGCAACTACCACACCGGGGAGCTGTTTTTT. Protein sequence: CASRSGTSNYHTGELFF. The whole variable domain, remainder taken from reference TRBV5-1 and TRBJ2-2, is KAGVTQTPRYLIKTRGQQVTLSCSPISGHRSVSWYQQTPGQGLQFLFEYFSETQRNKGNFPGRFSGRQFSNSRSEMNVSTLELGDSALYLCASRSGTSNYHTGELFFGEGSRLTVL.

The CDR3 DNA reads TGTGCCAGCAGTAGGGGGGGGCTGTACGAGCAGTACTTC. It encodes CASSRGGLYEQYF. The V call is TRBV25-1, the J call TRBJ2-7, with a possible D match to TRBD2 (7 bases). V was cut by 5 bases and J by 4 bases, with 12 bases left in between. CDR3 length equals 13 residues. Germline V gene lookup returns CDR1 MGHDK and CDR2 SYGVNS.

The chain employs TRBV6-1 and TRBJ1-1; D gene ambiguous. Trimming pared 2 bases from V and 7 bases from J, leaving 14 bases between. Germline V gene sequence: CDR1 MNHNS, CDR2 SASEGT. The CDR3 length is 14 residues. CDR3 region: CASSEYRGLGEAFF. In DNA form, the CDR3 reads TGTGCCAGCAGTGAATATCGGGGTCTTGGTGAAGCTTTCTTT.

This chain uses TRBV10-3 with TRBJ1-1, with 8 nucleotides matching TRBD1. CDR3 length: 13 amino acids. Looked up from germline, CDR1 is ENHRY and CDR2 is SYGVKD. With 7 bases clipped from V and 1 base from J, the junction kept 2 bases outside the gene matches. The CDR3: CAITGQGNTEAFF. CDR3 in DNA: TGTGCCATCACAGGACAGGGGAACACTGAAGCTTTCTTT.

This sequence joins TRBV5-1 and TRBJ2-6, with D perhaps matching TRBD1 (5 bases). The germline gives CDR1 SGHRS, CDR2 YFSETQ. Trimming cost V 2 bases and J 0 bases, with 6 bases left between them. The length of the CDR3 is 15 residues. CDR3 residues: CASSFDSSGANVLTF. The CDR3 nucleotides are TGCGCCAGCAGCTTTGACAGCTCTGGGGCCAACGTCCTGACTTTC. Full variable domain (outside the CDR3, taken from reference TRBV5-1 and TRBJ2-6): KAGVTQTPRYLIKTRGQQVTLSCSPISGHRSVSWYQQTPGQGLQFLFEYFSETQRNKGNFPGRFSGRQFSNSRSEMNVSTLELGDSALYLCASSFDSSGANVLTFGAGSRLTVL.

This chain joins TRBV5-4 and TRBJ2-4, with TRBD1 matching over 7 bases. V dropped 0 bases and J dropped 8; count of bases not matched to a gene: 11. The germline gives CDR1 SGHNT, CDR2 YYREEE (reference sequence). The CDR3 is made up of 16 amino acids. This CDR3 is CASSLAGIAGGDIQYF. In DNA form, the CDR3 reads TGTGCCAGCAGCTTGGCCGGTATCGCAGGGGGAGACATTCAGTACTTC.

The genes are TRBV12-5 and TRBJ2-3; TRBD1 matches at 7 bases. There are 15 residues in the CDR3. J lost 0 bases, V lost 5 bases, and 5 bases had no gene match. Germline V gene data show CDR1 as LGHNT and CDR2 as FRNRAP. CDR3: CASGGDSQSTDTQYF. CDR3 in DNA: TGTGCTAGTGGTGGGGACAGTCAGAGCACAGATACGCAGTATTTT.

The chain has TRBV6-5 and TRBJ2-7; tentatively, D is TRBD1 (5 bases). Trimming took off 5 bases at V and 1 base at J, with 9 bases between the two ends. Germline V gene data show CDR1 as MNHEY and CDR2 as SVGAGI. CDR3 size: 13 residues. The CDR3 is CASSTDKSYEQYF. In DNA form, the CDR3 reads TGTGCCAGCAGTACGGACAAGTCCTACGAGCAGTACTTC.

The table lists this clone with a count of one. This rearrangement joins TRBV5-6 to TRBJ1-2; 8 bases fit TRBD1. Trimming took 4 bases from V and 4 from J; bases not matched to a gene: 9. Germline V lookup: CDR1 SGHDT, CDR2 YYEEEE. There are 15 residues in the CDR3. CDR3 in DNA: TGTGCCAGCAGCCCGCCGACAGGGGAGTCCTATGGCTACACCTTC. Protein sequence: CASSPPTGESYGYTF.

This chain connects TRBV7-6 to TRBJ1-3; 7 bases are a match to TRBD1. Looked up from germline, CDR1 is SGHVS and CDR2 is FNYEAQ. With V trimmed by 5 bases and J by 2 bases, 9 bases remained unmatched. CDR3 length equals 16 residues. In DNA, the CDR3 is TGTGCCAGCAGCGAACAACAGGGGTTCCCTGGAAACACCATATATTTT. Protein product: CASSEQQGFPGNTIYF. The complete variable domain, with remaining parts taken from reference TRBV7-6 and TRBJ1-3, reads GAGVSQSPRYKVTKRGQDVALRCDPISGHVSLYWYRQALGQGPEFLTYFNYEAQQDKSGLPNDRFSAERPEGSISTLTIQRTEQRDSAMYRCASSEQQGFPGNTIYFGEGSWLTVV.

The chain combines TRBV6-1 with TRBJ2-5; 9 bases fit TRBD2. The CDR3 loop spans 15 amino acids. Germline lookup yields CDR1 MNHNS and CDR2 SASEGT. V shed 2 bases and J 1 base; nucleotides not matched to a gene: 2. CDR3 bases: TGTGCCAGCAGTGAAATGGGACTAGCCCAAGAGACCCAGTACTTC. Translated, it gives CASSEMGLAQETQYF.

The chain joins TRBV27 to TRBJ2-1; D not resolved. This CDR3 contains 13 residues. Trimming stripped 6 bases from V and 5 bases from J, with 11 bases between. Germline CDR1 reads MNHEY; CDR2 reads SMNVEV (reference sequence). The CDR3 DNA is TGTGCCAGCAGGTTAAGGCAGGACAATGAGCAGTTCTTC. Translated, it gives CASRLRQDNEQFF.

The chain recombines TRBV5-1 with TRBJ2-5; 8 nucleotides align to TRBD2. Germline-derived CDR1 and CDR2 are SGHRS and YFSETQ. The CDR3 runs to 16 residues. Trimming removed 4 bases from V and 6 bases from J; junction bases left unmatched: 14. The CDR3 is CASSLDYERGLKTQYF. CDR3 DNA: TGCGCCAGCAGCCTGGACTATGAGCGGGGGTTAAAGACCCAGTACTTC.

CDR3 coding DNA: TGTGCCAGTAGTATAGGTGGGACAGCTAACTATGGCTACACCTTC. This translates into CASSIGGTANYGYTF. The chain joins TRBV19 to TRBJ1-2; TRBD1 matches 7 bases. The CDR3 length is 15 residues. After removal of 1 base from V and 0 bases from J, the junction contained 2 bases not matched to a gene. Germline CDR1 is LNHDA and CDR2 is SQIVND (reference sequence).

The chain links TRBV7-6 to TRBJ2-2; 9 nucleotides agree with TRBD2. J was trimmed by 3 bases and V by 1 base; bases with no gene match: 9. CDR1 is SGHVS and CDR2 is FNYEAQ in the germline V gene. The CDR3 is 18 residues long. CDR3 bases: TGTGCCAGCAGCTTAGGCGTCGCGGGGGGGGTCGACACCGGGGAGCTGTTTTTT. This encodes CASSLGVAGGVDTGELFF.

This rearrangement joins TRBV5-1 to TRBJ1-3; D may be TRBD1 (6 bases). CDR1 and CDR2 (germline): SGHRS, YFSETQ. With 0 bases removed from V and 3 bases from J, the gap between germline ends came to 7 bases. This CDR3 contains 14 residues. Here the CDR3 reads CASSLGQDGNTIYF. CDR3 coding DNA: TGCGCCAGCAGCTTGGGACAGGATGGAAACACCATATATTTT.

The chain uses TRBV13 and TRBJ2-7; possibly TRBD2 for D (5 bases). The germline V gene encodes CDR1 PRHDT and CDR2 FYEKMQ (reference sequence). This CDR3 contains 13 residues. The V gene lost 2 bases and the J gene lost 3 bases, with 8 bases spanning the gap. The CDR3 nucleotides are TGTGCCAGCAGCTTAAACGGGGTCTACGAGCAGTACTTC. Its translation is CASSLNGVYEQYF.

The chain recombines TRBV2 with TRBJ1-4, with D maybe TRBD1 (6 bases). Germline V gene data show CDR1 as SNHLY and CDR2 as FYNNEI. CDR3 length equals 14 residues. Between the trimmed V and J ends, which lost 4 bases and 5 bases, there was a span of 11 bases. The CDR3, as DNA: TGTGCCAGCAGTGGGGGGCTTAAGAATGAAAAACTGTTTTTT. Translated: CASSGGLKNEKLFF.